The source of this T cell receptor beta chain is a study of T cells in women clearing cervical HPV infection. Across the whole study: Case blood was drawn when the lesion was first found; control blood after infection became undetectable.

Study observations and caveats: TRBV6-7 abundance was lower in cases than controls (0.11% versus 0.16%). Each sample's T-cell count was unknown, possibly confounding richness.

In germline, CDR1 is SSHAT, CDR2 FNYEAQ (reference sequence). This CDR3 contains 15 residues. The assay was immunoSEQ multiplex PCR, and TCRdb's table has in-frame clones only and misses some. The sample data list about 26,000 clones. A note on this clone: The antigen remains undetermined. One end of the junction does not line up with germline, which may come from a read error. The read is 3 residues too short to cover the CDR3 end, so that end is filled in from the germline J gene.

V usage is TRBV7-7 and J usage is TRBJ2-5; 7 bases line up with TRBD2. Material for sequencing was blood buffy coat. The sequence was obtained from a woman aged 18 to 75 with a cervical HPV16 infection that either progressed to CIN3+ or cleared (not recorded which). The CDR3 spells CASSQERVGGETQYF. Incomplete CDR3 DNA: TGTGCTAGCAGCCAAGAGCGTGTCGGGGGGGAGACC.